These 20 T cell receptor beta chains came from one sample sequenced in a study of CD4 T cells in relation to SARS-CoV-2 and coronaviruses. Their target antigens are unknown. Unexposed donor CD4+ T cells date from about 2011-2018, before the COVID-19 pandemic. The cells were cultured for under twelve days before CD4+ T cells were isolated. The method was immunoSEQ multiplex PCR; TCRdb's version includes in-frame clones alone and lacks a portion of them. The sample gives around 15,000 clones, 79% of which show up once; about a tenth is in the top ten. Sequenced: CD4+ T cells from PBMCs, cultured in vitro. The receptors originated from a human donor in good health.

The V gene is TRBV9, the J gene TRBJ2-3; perhaps TRBD1 as D (5 bases). This CDR3 has 18 residues. Trimming cost V 10 bases and J 0 bases, with 27 bases left between them. The germline V gene has CDR1 SGDLS and CDR2 YYNGEE. As DNA, the CDR3 is TGTGCCGCCCCTGGCGCCGGACAAACTAATTCTAGCACAGATACGCAGTATTTT. Translated: CAAPGAGQTNSSTDTQYF.

The chain's CDR3 is CASSRQGGGNQPQHF. The CDR3 DNA is TGTGCCAGCTCCCGACAGGGCGGCGGCAATCAGCCCCAGCATTTT. The genes are TRBV18 and TRBJ1-5; the match to TRBD1 covers 7 bases. The germline gives CDR1 KGHSH, CDR2 LQKENI. The CDR3 consists of 15 residues. V lost 6 bases, J lost 2 bases, and 7 bases stayed unmatched.

The rearrangement joins TRBV6-6 to TRBJ1-3; D not certain. The CDR3 has 16 amino acids. Per germline, CDR1 MNHNY and CDR2 SVGAGI (reference sequence). The germline V and J ends were trimmed by 4 bases and 3 bases, with 16 bases remaining between them. DNA for the CDR3: TGTGCCAGCAGTTTCATCTCGTGGGGAGGTGGAAACACCATATATTTT. This gives the protein CASSFISWGGGNTIYF.

This clone was observed a single time. The rearrangement joins TRBV7-2 to TRBJ2-7; possibly TRBD1 or TRBD2 for D (6 bases each). Germline loops: CDR1 SGHTA, CDR2 FQGNSA. This CDR3 has 15 residues. Trimming left V 5 bases short and J 3 bases short, with 17 bases between. Here the CDR3 reads CASSPSGARSYEQYF. The DNA of the CDR3 is TGTGCCAGCAGCCCCTCGGGGGCTAGGAGCTACGAGCAGTACTTC.

This chain connects TRBV6-5 to TRBJ2-7; D perhaps matches TRBD2 (6 bases). This CDR3 has 14 residues. Germline-derived CDR1 and CDR2 are MNHEY and SVGAGI. Trimming pared 5 bases from V and 3 bases from J, leaving 14 bases between. This chain's CDR3 is CASSRDWDSYEQYF. CDR3 coding DNA: TGTGCCAGCAGTCGGGACTGGGATAGCTACGAGCAGTACTTC.

This clone was observed once. This chain links TRBV29-1 with TRBJ2-1, with 8 bases aligning to TRBD1. In germline, CDR1 is SQVTM, CDR2 ANQGSEA. The CDR3 has 14 residues. V trimming: 7 bases; J trimming: 6 bases; junction bases outside the gene matches: 11. CDR3 region: CSGKTGVLSNEQFF. In DNA, the CDR3 is TGCAGCGGGAAGACAGGGGTATTAAGCAATGAGCAGTTCTTC.

This clone was picked up a small number of times. J is TRBJ2-7 and V is TRBV5-4; 7 bases are a match to TRBD1. Germline assignment: CDR1 SGHNT and CDR2 YYREEE (reference sequence). CDR3 length: 14 amino acids. Germline trimming cut 4 bases from V and 5 bases from J; bases unmatched to any gene: 9. CDR3 sequence reads: CASSPNRGANEQYF. The CDR3 DNA is TGTGCCAGCAGCCCGAACAGGGGTGCCAACGAGCAGTACTTC.

V usage is TRBV30 and J usage is TRBJ2-3; TRBD2 agrees at 8 bases. V dropped 3 bases and J dropped 8; count of bases not matched to a gene: 10. This CDR3 is 14 amino acids long. CDR1 and CDR2 (germline): GTSNPN, SVGIG (reference sequence). The CDR3 is CAWSLGTGTSTQYF. The CDR3 region has the DNA TGTGCCTGGAGCTTGGGAACCGGGACTAGTACGCAGTATTTT.

The chain is built from TRBV4-3 and TRBJ2-1, with D possibly being TRBD1 (6 bases). The CDR3 length is 13 residues. Trimming shortened V by 4 bases and J by 10 bases, and 14 bases separated the two germline ends. Germline V gene sequence: CDR1 LGHNA, CDR2 YSLEER. CDR3 DNA sequence: TGCGCCAGCAGCCGAGACAGGTTCGGGGAGCAGTTCTTC. Its translation: CASSRDRFGEQFF.

The gene calls are TRBV6-5 and TRBJ2-1, with D unresolved. V lost 2 bases, J lost 6 bases, and 8 bases lay in between. The CDR3 length is 13 residues. The germline V gene has CDR1 MNHEY and CDR2 SVGAGI. The DNA for the CDR3 is TGTGCCAGCAGTTACACCCCCTCCAATGAGCAGTTCTTC. This sequence encodes CASSYTPSNEQFF.

V and J are TRBV7-2 and TRBJ2-3; 10 bases agree with TRBD2. V gave up 5 bases and J gave up 2 bases; unmatched junction bases: 7. The germline V gene encodes CDR1 SGHTA and CDR2 FQGNSA. The CDR3 contains 16 residues. CDR3 sequence: CASSPPGLAITDTQYF. CDR3 bases: TGTGCCAGCAGCCCTCCGGGACTAGCGATCACAGATACGCAGTATTTT.

The chain combines TRBV24-1 with TRBJ2-1, with D uncertain. Between the trimmed V and J ends, which lost 3 bases and 7 bases, there was a span of 12 bases. The V gene's germline CDR1 is KGHDR and CDR2 SFDVKD. This CDR3 is 14 amino acids long. The CDR3 nucleotides read TGTGCCACCAGTGATCCCCCGGCCGGGAATGAGCAGTTCTTC. It yields the protein CATSDPPAGNEQFF.

This chain joins TRBV19 and TRBJ2-5, with D perhaps TRBD1 (5 bases). From germline, CDR1 is LNHDA and CDR2 SQIVND (reference sequence). V dropped 4 bases and J dropped 0 bases, with 18 bases sitting between them. The CDR3 sequence is 17 residues long. The CDR3 nucleotides are TGTGCCAGTAGTAGAGTGAGTAGGGGTCTATACCAAGAGACCCAGTACTTC. Residues: CASSRVSRGLYQETQYF.

This clone has only a few counts. The CDR3 nucleotides read TGTGCCAGCGGGACCCAGGGCGGGGGGGGCAACAATGAGCAGTTCTTC. It is translated as CASGTQGGGGNNEQFF. The genes are TRBV5-6 and TRBJ2-1; 9 bases line up with TRBD2. V shed 7 bases and J 5 bases; nucleotides not matched to a gene: 13. The V gene's germline CDR1 is SGHDT and CDR2 YYEEEE. CDR3 length equals 16 residues.

The chain recombines TRBV7-2 with TRBJ1-5, with a possible D match to TRBD1 (5 bases). Germline assignment: CDR1 SGHTA and CDR2 FQGNSA. The CDR3 is 15 residues long. The V and J ends lost 3 bases and 2 bases respectively, with 11 bases between them. CDR3 protein: CASSLVGPGNQPQHF. The CDR3 DNA follows: TGTGCCAGCAGCTTGGTGGGGCCCGGCAATCAGCCCCAGCATTTT. Full variable domain (remainder filled in from reference TRBV7-2 and TRBJ1-5): GAGVSQSPSNKVTEKGKDVELRCDPISGHTALYWYRQSLGQGLEFLIYFQGNSAPDKSGLPSDRFSAERTGGSVSTLTIQRTQQEDSAVYLCASSLVGPGNQPQHFGDGTRLSIL.

The rearrangement links TRBV5-7 to TRBJ2-3; possibly TRBD1 for D (6 bases). TRBV5-7 is classed as an ORF, of uncertain function. V gave up 4 bases and J gave up 4 bases, with 13 bases separating them. The CDR3 runs to 14 residues. CDR3 DNA: TGTGCCAGCAGCCAGCATGGGGGCGCAGATACGCAGTATTTT. Its protein is CASSQHGGADTQYF.

This sequence joins TRBV7-2 and TRBJ2-5; D ambiguous. Germline loops: CDR1 SGHTA, CDR2 FQGNSA. V gave up 1 base and J gave up 3 bases, with 9 bases separating them. The CDR3 contains 14 residues. The CDR3 here is CASSLGAWEETQYF. The CDR3 region has the DNA TGTGCCAGCAGCTTAGGGGCGTGGGAAGAGACCCAGTACTTC.

This chain joins TRBV11-1 and TRBJ2-7; D not resolved. Looked up from germline, CDR1 is SGHAT and CDR2 is FQDESV (reference sequence). This CDR3 comprises 13 residues. V dropped 0 bases and J dropped 8 bases, with 11 bases sitting between them. The CDR3 reads CASSLARSNQQYF. The CDR3 coding sequence is TGTGCCAGCAGCTTAGCGCGGTCTAATCAGCAGTACTTC.

V usage is TRBV7-9 and J usage is TRBJ2-7, with D possibly TRBD2 on 6 matching bases. Trimming left V 8 bases short and J 2 bases short, with 13 bases between. The CDR3 loop spans 13 amino acids. Germline CDR1 SEHNR, CDR2 FQNEAQ (reference sequence). CDR3 loop: CASAGLAPYEQYF. For the CDR3, the DNA is TGTGCCAGCGCGGGACTTGCACCCTACGAGCAGTACTTC.

This clone was detected only a few times. The rearrangement uses TRBV29-1 and TRBJ2-3; 7 bases match TRBD2. The CDR3 spans 13 residues. The J segment lost 6 bases and the V segment lost 3 bases, leaving 6 bases of the junction unmatched. CDR1 is SQVTM and CDR2 is ANQGSEA in the germline V gene. CDR3: CSVDTGGTDTQYF. As DNA, the CDR3 is TGCAGCGTTGATACGGGAGGAACGGATACGCAGTATTTT.